This T cell receptor beta chain was retrieved from a study of blood T cell repertoires in COVID-19. The overall study: The cDNA or gDNA used as material had been derived from T cells, B-cell-depleted T cells, or PBMCs.

Sequenced by immunoSEQ multiplex PCR; TCRdb stores in-frame clones only, minus some. The sample carries fewer than 400,000 clones, about 89% recorded once. Trimming pared 4 bases from V and 0 bases from J, leaving 7 bases between. The CDR3 contains 14 residues. The V gene's germline CDR1 is LGHDT and CDR2 YNNKEL (reference sequence). Clinical history as reported by participants underpinned cohort assignment. The study counted Cohort 3 donors as recovered given two negative PCRs, clearance, or symptom resolution. The receptor's source is a man in his sixties who had recovered from COVID-19. The sample consisted of PBMCs or T cells enriched from blood (not recorded which). The chain carries TRBV3-1 (or the pseudogene TRBV3-2) and TRBJ1-3; TRBD1 is a possible D gene (5 bases). DNA of the CDR3: TGTGCCAGCAGCCGACAGTCCTCTGGAAACACCATATATTTT. The encoded protein is CASSRQSSGNTIYF.